The rows below give T cell receptor beta chains drawn from one sample of a study of technical replicates of blood from a handful of donors. TCRdb keeps only in-frame clones here, not all; method: immunoSEQ multiplex PCR. This table has about 82,000 clones, 94% appearing once. Sequenced material: T cells isolated from PBMCs. Source of these receptors: a human donor in good health. CDR3s include the opening cysteine and the closing phenylalanine or tryptophan. D genes are given only for firm matches. Rows give clone size only sometimes, using once, few, many, or a class for an expanded clone.

v_call	clone_size	d_call	j_call	cdr3_aa	cdr3_nt
TRBV19	NA	NA	TRBJ2-7	CASTIGTAQTYEQYF	TGTGCCAGTACTATCGGGACTGCACAGACCTACGAGCAGTACTTC
TRBV7-8	NA	TRBD2	TRBJ2-1	CASSLGVLAGAYNEQFF	TGTGCCAGCAGCTTAGGGGTACTAGCGGGAGCTTACAATGAGCAGTTCTTC
TRBV30	NA	NA	TRBJ1-2	CAWRGGGNGYTF	TGTGCCTGGAGAGGCGGGGGAAATGGCTACACCTTC
TRBV7-9	NA	NA	TRBJ2-7	CASSFGGWGGEQYF	TGTGCCAGCAGCTTCGGCGGTTGGGGAGGCGAGCAGTACTTC
TRBV5-1	NA	TRBD2	TRBJ2-1	CASRYGLAGDNEQFF	TGCGCCAGCAGATACGGACTAGCGGGAGACAATGAGCAGTTCTTC
TRBV12-5	NA	NA	TRBJ1-5	CASGLVGGLGNQPQHF	TGTGCTAGTGGTTTGGTCGGAGGACTGGGGAATCAGCCCCAGCATTTT
TRBV4-1	once	TRBD2	TRBJ2-2	CATKLAGGSIGELFF	TGCGCCACCAAACTAGCGGGAGGGTCCATCGGGGAGCTGTTTTTT
TRBV7-2	NA	NA	TRBJ2-2	CASRAHTGELFF	TGTGCCAGCCGCGCCCACACCGGGGAGCTGTTTTTT
TRBV4-3	NA	NA	TRBJ1-2	CASSQDLWGLSYGYTF	TGCGCCAGCAGCCAAGATCTTTGGGGGCTTAGCTATGGCTACACCTTC
TRBV5-1	NA	TRBD1	TRBJ2-5	CASSFSGTDQETQYF	TGCGCCAGCAGCTTCAGTGGGACAGACCAAGAGACCCAGTACTTC
TRBV6-1	once	NA	TRBJ2-5	CASKQAQYF	TGTGCCAGCAAGCAGGCCCAGTACTTC
TRBV9	NA	TRBD2	TRBJ2-7	CASSVGTSATYEQYF	TGTGCCAGCAGCGTAGGGACTAGCGCGACCTACGAGCAGTACTTC
TRBV7-9	few	NA	TRBJ2-1	CASSLGQYNEQFF	TGTGCCAGCAGCTTAGGACAGTATAATGAGCAGTTCTTC
TRBV10-3	NA	NA	TRBJ2-6	CAISESGGSGANVLTF	TGTGCCATCAGTGAGTCAGGGGGCTCTGGGGCCAACGTCCTGACTTTC
TRBV19	NA	NA	TRBJ1-4	CASSPPGTNEKLFF	TGTGCCAGTAGTCCCCCAGGGACTAATGAAAAACTGTTTTTT
TRBV19	NA	NA	TRBJ2-1	CASTLQGSYNEQFF	TGTGCCAGTACCCTACAGGGTTCCTACAATGAGCAGTTCTTC
TRBV19	NA	TRBD1	TRBJ2-7	CASSSRDREYEQYF	TGTGCCAGTAGTAGCCGGGACAGGGAATACGAGCAGTACTTC
TRBV30	once	NA	TRBJ2-4	CAWSVLGGLVKNIQYF	TGTGCCTGGAGTGTGCTTGGGGGCCTCGTCAAAAACATTCAGTACTTC
TRBV4-3	NA	TRBD1	TRBJ2-6	CASSPQTGGGSGANVLTF	TGCGCCAGCAGCCCACAGACAGGGGGCGGCTCTGGGGCCAACGTCCTGACTTTC
TRBV9	NA	NA	TRBJ2-5	CASSMDGSGQETQYF	TGTGCCAGCAGCATGGACGGATCGGGGCAAGAGACCCAGTACTTC
TRBV2	NA	TRBD2	TRBJ2-5	CASSGRGSGSWETQYF	TGTGCCAGCAGTGGTAGGGGTAGCGGGAGCTGGGAGACCCAGTACTTC
TRBV27	NA	NA	TRBJ1-2	CASSLSGGYGYTF	TGTGCCAGCAGTTTATCGGGGGGGTATGGCTACACCTTC
TRBV19	NA	TRBD2	TRBJ2-7	CASSPGLAGYEQYF	TGTGCCAGTAGCCCGGGACTAGCGGGCTACGAGCAGTACTTC
TRBV6-4	NA	NA	TRBJ2-3	CASSLEHTDTQYF	TGTGCCAGCAGCTTAGAGCACACAGATACGCAGTATTTT
TRBV14	NA	NA	TRBJ2-1	CASSQERSGFYNEQFF	TGTGCCAGCAGCCAAGAACGCAGCGGCTTCTACAATGAGCAGTTCTTC
TRBV2	NA	NA	TRBJ1-5	CASTRGGSQPQHF	TGTGCCAGCACTAGGGGGGGAAGTCAGCCCCAGCATTTT
TRBV13	once	NA	TRBJ2-1	CASSNGKRGSYNEQFF	TGTGCCAGCAGTAACGGGAAGAGGGGGTCCTACAATGAGCAGTTCTTC
TRBV29-1	NA	TRBD1	TRBJ1-1	CSVEPQGDGEAFF	TGCAGCGTTGAACCCCAGGGGGATGGTGAAGCTTTCTTT
TRBV9	NA	TRBD2	TRBJ2-7	CASSARGERELYEQYF	TGTGCCAGCAGCGCCCGAGGGGAGCGGGAACTCTACGAGCAGTACTTC
TRBV7-3	once	NA	TRBJ1-5	CASSLGGGQPQHF	TGTGCCAGCAGCTTAGGAGGAGGCCAGCCCCAGCATTTT
TRBV7-9	NA	NA	TRBJ2-7	CASSWDNSYEQYF	TGTGCCAGCAGCTGGGACAACTCCTACGAGCAGTACTTC
TRBV19	NA	NA	TRBJ1-2	CASSTVRGTDYGYTF	TGTGCCAGTAGTACAGTCAGGGGAACGGACTATGGCTACACCTTC
TRBV10-3	NA	TRBD1	TRBJ1-1	CAISESGGREVAEAFF	TGTGCCATCAGTGAGTCAGGGGGCAGGGAGGTCGCTGAAGCTTTCTTT
TRBV5-6	NA	TRBD2	TRBJ2-3	CASSSLAGERDTQYF	TGTGCCAGCAGCTCTTTAGCGGGAGAGAGGGATACGCAGTATTTT
TRBV6-5	NA	NA	TRBJ2-7	CASSYGSFEQYF	TGTGCCAGCAGTTACGGCTCTTTTGAGCAGTACTTC
TRBV5-1	NA	NA	TRBJ1-5	CASSLVAGEDQPQHF	TGCGCCAGCAGCTTGGTGGCCGGGGAAGATCAGCCCCAGCATTTT
TRBV29-1	NA	TRBD2	TRBJ2-1	CSVDFSGSSNEQFF	TGCAGCGTTGATTTTAGCGGGAGTTCTAATGAGCAGTTCTTC
TRBV13	NA	NA	TRBJ2-5	CASSPSVGGETQYF	TGTGCCAGCAGCCCCTCGGTGGGAGGAGAGACCCAGTACTTC
TRBV30	NA	NA	TRBJ2-7	CAWEEDSTRYEQYF	TGTGCCTGGGAAGAGGACTCCACCCGCTACGAGCAGTACTTC
TRBV9	NA	NA	TRBJ1-2	CASSVGGTTSYGYTF	TGTGCCAGCAGCGTAGGGGGGACAACTTCTTATGGCTACACCTTC
TRBV11-3	NA	TRBD1	TRBJ2-7	CASSLMGQVDYEQYF	TGTGCCAGCAGCTTGATGGGACAGGTCGACTACGAGCAGTACTTC
TRBV2	once	TRBD2	TRBJ2-2	CASSYTSGGLTGELFF	TGTGCCAGCAGTTATACTAGCGGTGGACTAACCGGGGAGCTGTTTTTT
TRBV28	once	NA	TRBJ1-2	CASSNTEGERSGGYTF	TGTGCCAGCAGCAATACCGAGGGGGAACGCTCGGGTGGCTACACCTTC
TRBV2	NA	NA	TRBJ1-2	CASIGSVYGYTF	TGTGCCAGCATAGGCAGCGTCTATGGCTACACCTTC
TRBV2	NA	NA	TRBJ2-7	CASSDGAGYEQYF	TGTGCCAGCAGTGATGGGGCCGGCTACGAGCAGTACTTC
TRBV5-1	NA	NA	TRBJ1-1	CASSSYPGQSNTEAFF	TGCGCCAGCAGCTCATACCCGGGACAATCGAACACTGAAGCTTTCTTT
TRBV2	NA	TRBD2	TRBJ2-1	CASSVSGRADYNEQFF	TGTGCCAGCAGTGTGAGCGGGAGGGCCGATTACAATGAGCAGTTCTTC
TRBV6-5	NA	NA	TRBJ1-2	CASSYADYGYTF	TGTGCCAGCAGTTACGCAGACTATGGCTACACCTTC
TRBV7-9	NA	NA	TRBJ2-7	CASSLGTTGDEQYF	TGTGCCAGCAGCTTAGGAACCACAGGCGACGAGCAGTACTTC
TRBV9	once	NA	TRBJ2-1	CASSPTEGGETDNEQFF	TGTGCCAGCAGCCCAACTGAAGGGGGGGAGACCGACAATGAGCAGTTCTTC
TRBV15	NA	NA	TRBJ1-5	CATSRVSGNQPQHF	TGTGCCACCAGCAGAGTTTCGGGGAATCAGCCCCAGCATTTT
TRBV19	NA	NA	TRBJ2-7	CASKRGHLYEQYF	TGTGCCAGTAAAAGGGGACACCTATACGAGCAGTACTTC
TRBV19	NA	NA	TRBJ1-5	CASRTGTNNQPQHF	TGTGCCAGTAGGACCGGGACAAATAATCAGCCCCAGCATTTT
TRBV4-1	NA	NA	TRBJ2-7	CASSQLVGRAYEQYF	TGCGCCAGCAGCCAGCTGGTCGGGCGGGCCTACGAGCAGTACTTC
TRBV29-1	NA	TRBD1	TRBJ2-5	CSAGQGGETQYF	TGCAGCGCCGGACAGGGAGGAGAGACCCAGTACTTC
TRBV29-1	NA	NA	TRBJ2-7	CSVEDLSEQYF	TGCAGCGTTGAAGATCTTTCCGAGCAGTACTTC
TRBV7-9	NA	NA	TRBJ2-7	CASSPSSYEQYF	TGTGCCAGCAGCCCCTCTTCCTACGAGCAGTACTTC
TRBV19	NA	NA	TRBJ2-7	CASSQNRDYEQYF	TGTGCCAGTAGTCAAAACAGGGACTACGAGCAGTACTTC
TRBV6-7	few	TRBD1	TRBJ1-1	CARRGRWTEAFF	TGTGCCAGAAGGGGGCGCTGGACTGAAGCTTTCTTT